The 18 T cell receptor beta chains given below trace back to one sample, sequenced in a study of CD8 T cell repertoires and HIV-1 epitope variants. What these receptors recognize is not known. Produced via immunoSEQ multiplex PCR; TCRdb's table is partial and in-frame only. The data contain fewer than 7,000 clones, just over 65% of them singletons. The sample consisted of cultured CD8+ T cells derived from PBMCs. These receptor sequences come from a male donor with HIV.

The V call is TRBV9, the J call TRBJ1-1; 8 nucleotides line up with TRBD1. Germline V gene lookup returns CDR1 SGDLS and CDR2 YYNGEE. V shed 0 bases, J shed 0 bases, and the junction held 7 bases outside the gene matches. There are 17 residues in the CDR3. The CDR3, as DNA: TGTGCCAGCAGCGTAGCTACTCCGGGACAGGTGAACACTGAAGCTTTCTTT. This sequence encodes CASSVATPGQVNTEAFF. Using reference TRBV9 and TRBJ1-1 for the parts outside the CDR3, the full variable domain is DSGVTQTPKHLITATGQRVTLRCSPRSGDLSVYWYQQSLDQGLQFLIQYYNGEERAKGNILERFSAQQFPDLHSELNLSSLELGDSALYFCASSVATPGQVNTEAFFGQGTRLTVV.

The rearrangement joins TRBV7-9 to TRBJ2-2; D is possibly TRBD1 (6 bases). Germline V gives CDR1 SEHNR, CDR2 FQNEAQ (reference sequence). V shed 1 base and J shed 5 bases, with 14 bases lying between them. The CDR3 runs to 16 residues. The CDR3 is CASSLGGRGFTGELFF. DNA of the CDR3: TGTGCCAGCAGCTTAGGTGGCAGGGGTTTTACCGGGGAGCTGTTTTTT. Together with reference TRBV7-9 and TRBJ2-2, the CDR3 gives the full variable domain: DTGVSQNPRHKITKRGQNVTFRCDPISEHNRLYWYRQTLGQGPEFLTYFQNEAQLEKSRLLSDRFSAERPKGSFSTLEIQRTEQGDSAMYLCASSLGGRGFTGELFFGEGSRLTVL.

CDR3: CASKALSYNSPLHF. In DNA, the CDR3 is TGTGCCAGCAAAGCGCTCTCCTATAATTCACCCCTCCACTTT. This chain uses TRBV28 with TRBJ1-6; D uncertain. This CDR3 has 14 amino acids. CDR1 and CDR2 (germline): MDHEN, SYDVKM. V lost 7 bases and J 0 bases, leaving 7 bases between the germline ends.

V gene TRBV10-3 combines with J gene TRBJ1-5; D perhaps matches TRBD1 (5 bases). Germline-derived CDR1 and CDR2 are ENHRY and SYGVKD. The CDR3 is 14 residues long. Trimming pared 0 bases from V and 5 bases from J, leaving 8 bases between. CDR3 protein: CAISESTEDQPQHF. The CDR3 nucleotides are TGTGCCATCAGTGAGTCGACAGAGGATCAGCCCCAGCATTTT.

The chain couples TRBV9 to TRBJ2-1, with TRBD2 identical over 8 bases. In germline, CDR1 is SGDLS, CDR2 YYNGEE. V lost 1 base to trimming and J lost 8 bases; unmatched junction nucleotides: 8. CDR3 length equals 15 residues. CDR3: CASSVFGSGNHEQFF. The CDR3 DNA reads TGTGCCAGCAGCGTATTCGGTAGCGGGAACCATGAGCAGTTCTTC.

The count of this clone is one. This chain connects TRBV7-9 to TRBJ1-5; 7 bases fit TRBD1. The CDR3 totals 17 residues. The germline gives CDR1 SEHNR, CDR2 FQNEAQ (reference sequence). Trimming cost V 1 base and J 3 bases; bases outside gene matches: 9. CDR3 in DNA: TGTGCCAGCAGCTTAGGGGGACAGTCCCCGTACAATCAGCCCCAGCATTTT. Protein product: CASSLGGQSPYNQPQHF.

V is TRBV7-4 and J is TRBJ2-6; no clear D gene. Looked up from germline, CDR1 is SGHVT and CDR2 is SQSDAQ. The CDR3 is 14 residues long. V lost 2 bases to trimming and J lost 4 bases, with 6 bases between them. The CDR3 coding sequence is TGTGCCAGCAGCTTAAGCCCAGGGGCCAACGTCCTGACTTTC. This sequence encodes CASSLSPGANVLTF.

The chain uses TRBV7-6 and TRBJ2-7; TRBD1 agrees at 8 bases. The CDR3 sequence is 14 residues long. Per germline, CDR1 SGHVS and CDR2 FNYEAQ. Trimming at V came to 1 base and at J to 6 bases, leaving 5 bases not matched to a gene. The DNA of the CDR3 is TGTGCCAGCAGCTTAGTCACAGGGGGAGGCGAGCAGTACTTC. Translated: CASSLVTGGGEQYF.

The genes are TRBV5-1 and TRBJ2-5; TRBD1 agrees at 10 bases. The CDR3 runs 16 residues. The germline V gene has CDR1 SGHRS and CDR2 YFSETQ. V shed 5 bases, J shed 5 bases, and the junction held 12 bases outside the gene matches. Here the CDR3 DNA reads TGCGCCAGCAGACCGACAGGGGGCAACGTTAGGGAGACCCAGTACTTC. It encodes CASRPTGGNVRETQYF.

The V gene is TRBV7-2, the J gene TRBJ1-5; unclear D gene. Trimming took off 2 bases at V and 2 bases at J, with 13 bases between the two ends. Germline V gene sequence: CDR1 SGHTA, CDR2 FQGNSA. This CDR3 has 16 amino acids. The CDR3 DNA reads TGTGCCAGCAGCTTAAATGGAGGGTTGCGCAATCAGCCCCAGCATTTT. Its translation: CASSLNGGLRNQPQHF.

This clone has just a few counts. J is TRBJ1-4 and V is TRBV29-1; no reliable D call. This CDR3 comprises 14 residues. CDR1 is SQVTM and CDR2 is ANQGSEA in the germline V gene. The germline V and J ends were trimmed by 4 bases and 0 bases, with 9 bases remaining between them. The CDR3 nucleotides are TGCAGCGTTGGTGTGAGTGCAACTAATGAAAAACTGTTTTTT. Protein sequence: CSVGVSATNEKLFF.

Written as DNA, the CDR3 is TGTGCCAGAAGCGGTACCGATTACAGGGCCCTGGGCGAGAGGAATCAGCCCCAGCATTTT. Translation gives CARSGTDYRALGERNQPQHF. The chain employs TRBV5-3 and TRBJ1-5, with a tentative D call TRBD1 (6 bases). TRBV5-3 is flagged as an ORF with uncertain function. The CDR3 is made up of 20 amino acids. The V and J ends lost 4 bases and 4 bases respectively, with 30 bases between them.

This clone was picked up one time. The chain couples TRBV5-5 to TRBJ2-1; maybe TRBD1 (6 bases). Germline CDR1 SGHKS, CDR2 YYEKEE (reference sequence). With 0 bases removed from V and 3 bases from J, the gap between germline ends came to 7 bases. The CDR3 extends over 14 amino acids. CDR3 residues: CASSLEDSYNEQFF. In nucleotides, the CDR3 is TGTGCCAGCAGCTTGGAGGACAGCTACAATGAGCAGTTCTTC.

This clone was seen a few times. In nucleotides, the CDR3 is TGCGCCAGCAGCGGTTACTCCTACGAGCAGTACTTC. It codes for CASSGYSYEQYF. J is TRBJ2-7 and V is TRBV5-1, with D unresolved. The V and J ends lost 4 bases and 0 bases respectively, with 5 bases between them. The CDR3 length is 12 residues. The V gene's germline CDR1 is SGHRS and CDR2 YFSETQ. Drawing the rest from reference TRBV5-1 and TRBJ2-7, the complete variable domain is KAGVTQTPRYLIKTRGQQVTLSCSPISGHRSVSWYQQTPGQGLQFLFEYFSETQRNKGNFPGRFSGRQFSNSRSEMNVSTLELGDSALYLCASSGYSYEQYFGPGTRLTVT.

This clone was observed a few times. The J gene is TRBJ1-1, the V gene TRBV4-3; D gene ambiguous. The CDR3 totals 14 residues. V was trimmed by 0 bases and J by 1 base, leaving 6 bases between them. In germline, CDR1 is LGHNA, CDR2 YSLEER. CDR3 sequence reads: CASSQDPKNTEAFF. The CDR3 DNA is TGCGCCAGCAGCCAAGATCCGAAGAACACTGAAGCTTTCTTT.

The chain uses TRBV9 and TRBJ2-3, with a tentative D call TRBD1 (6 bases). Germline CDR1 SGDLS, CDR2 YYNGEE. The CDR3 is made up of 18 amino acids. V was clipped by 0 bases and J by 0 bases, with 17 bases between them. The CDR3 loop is CASSVAGTGSPSTDTQYF. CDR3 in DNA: TGTGCCAGCAGCGTAGCCGGAACAGGGTCTCCTAGCACAGATACGCAGTATTTT.

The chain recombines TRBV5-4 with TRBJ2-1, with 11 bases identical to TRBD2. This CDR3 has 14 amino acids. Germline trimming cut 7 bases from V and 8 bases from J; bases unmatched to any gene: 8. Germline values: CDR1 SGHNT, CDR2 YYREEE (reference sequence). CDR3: CASYTSGGFYEQFF. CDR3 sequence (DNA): TGTGCCAGCTACACTAGCGGGGGATTTTATGAGCAGTTCTTC.

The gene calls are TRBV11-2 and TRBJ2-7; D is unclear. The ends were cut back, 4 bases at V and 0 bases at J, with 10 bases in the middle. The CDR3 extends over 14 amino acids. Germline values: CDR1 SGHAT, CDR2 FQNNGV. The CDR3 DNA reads TGTGCCAGCAGCTCTGCAGACATCTCCTACGAGCAGTACTTC. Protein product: CASSSADISYEQYF. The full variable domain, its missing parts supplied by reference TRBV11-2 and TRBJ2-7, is EAGVAQSPRYKIIEKRQSVAFWCNPISGHATLYWYQQILGQGPKLLIQFQNNGVVDDSQLPKDRFSAERLKGVDSTLKIQPAKLEDSAVYLCASSSADISYEQYFGPGTRLTVT.